This entry lists 28 T cell receptor beta chains sequenced from one sample in a study of T-cell memory formation after mild COVID-19. Each CDR3 protein is one row after TCRdb ran MiXCR on the 5' RACE reads. The profile covers more than 450,000 distinct CDR3 sequences, with roughly 18% appearing a single time and around 11% taken by the ten largest. The sequencing input was PBMCs or a T cell subset sorted from them (not recorded which). The receptors here all came from an adult woman who had mild COVID-19 (a few samples of this study predate the infection). Cell type and time point are not known.

The table lists this clonotype with a few counts. The genes are TRBV24-1 and TRBJ2-7; a possible D gene is TRBD2 (6 bases). Germline V lookup: CDR1 KGHDR, CDR2 SFDVKD. V dropped 1 base and J dropped 4 bases, with 13 bases sitting between them. This CDR3 has 15 amino acids. CDR3 amino acids: CATSDLVGTSYEQYF. Written as DNA, the CDR3 is TGTGCCACCAGTGATTTAGTCGGGACTTCTTACGAGCAGTACTTC.

This clonotype was found many times. V gene TRBV29-1 combines with J gene TRBJ1-2, with TRBD1 matching over 7 bases. This CDR3 has 14 residues. With V trimmed by 6 bases and J by 4 bases, 11 bases remained unmatched. Germline-derived CDR1 and CDR2 are SQVTM and ANQGSEA. The CDR3 reads CSVTPGGGPYGYTF. CDR3 in DNA: TGCAGCGTGACCCCGGGAGGGGGCCCCTATGGCTACACCTTC.

CDR3 loop: CSVSDYEQYF. CDR3 in DNA: TGCAGCGTTAGCGACTACGAGCAGTACTTC. The V and J genes are TRBV29-1 and TRBJ2-7, with D unclear. The CDR3 contains 10 residues. Germline values: CDR1 SQVTM, CDR2 ANQGSEA. Trimming left V 5 bases short and J 3 bases short, with 5 bases between.

In this sample, this clonotype turned up many times. One end of the junction is discordant with germline, which a read error may explain. V usage is TRBV5-1 and J usage is TRBJ2-7; no clear D. The germline gives CDR1 SGHRS, CDR2 YFSETQ. The CDR3 is made up of 13 amino acids. The CDR3: CASSLVGSYEQYF. CDR3 DNA sequence: TGTGCCAGCAGCTTAGTGGGCAGCTACGAGCAGTACTTC.

The chain uses TRBV20-1 and TRBJ2-7; 7 nucleotides agree with TRBD2. The CDR3 consists of 16 residues. The germline gives CDR1 DFQATT, CDR2 SNEGSKA (reference sequence). With V trimmed by 4 bases and J by 2 bases, 14 bases remained unmatched. This chain's CDR3 is CSAKTPGLAEPYEQYF. The CDR3 nucleotides are TGCAGTGCTAAAACCCCCGGGCTAGCGGAGCCCTACGAGCAGTACTTC.

The rearrangement joins TRBV11-3 to TRBJ2-3; tentative D call: TRBD2 (6 bases). Trimming removed 6 bases at V and 1 base at J, with 20 bases between. The CDR3 is made up of 17 amino acids. The germline V gene encodes CDR1 SGHNT and CDR2 YENEEA. CDR3 nucleotides: TGTGCCAGCAGACCAGGTAGCGGAGAAATTGGCACAGATACGCAGTATTTT. Amino acid sequence: CASRPGSGEIGTDTQYF.

The genes are TRBV12-3 or TRBV12-4 and TRBJ2-7; 7 bases match TRBD1. This CDR3 region has 14 residues. With 5 bases clipped from V and 6 bases from J, the junction kept 10 bases outside the gene matches. The CDR3 bases are TGTGCCAGCAGTCTGGGACAGATTACGTCCGAGCAGTACTTC. This encodes CASSLGQITSEQYF.

J is TRBJ1-1 and V is TRBV4-1; no definite D call. V shed 2 bases and J shed 1 base, with 14 bases lying between them. Germline lookup yields CDR1 MGHRA and CDR2 YSYEKL. There are 16 residues in the CDR3. CDR3 in amino acids: CASSQWEGTPNTEAFF. The CDR3 DNA sequence: TGCGCCAGCAGCCAATGGGAGGGTACCCCGAACACTGAAGCTTTCTTT.

At least ten counts were recorded for this clonotype. This sequence joins TRBV7-2 and TRBJ2-5; D possibly uses TRBD1 or TRBD2 (5 bases each). Trimming shortened V by 4 bases and J by 7 bases, and 16 bases separated the two germline ends. Germline lookup yields CDR1 SGHTA and CDR2 FQGNSA. The length of the CDR3 is 14 residues. CDR3: CASSSGPFGGTQYF. The DNA of the CDR3 is TGTGCCAGCAGCTCTGGGCCTTTTGGGGGGACCCAGTACTTC.

This clonotype was found a few times. The gene calls are TRBV7-3 and TRBJ2-3; no definite D call. V was trimmed by 2 bases and J by 1 base, leaving 13 bases between them. This CDR3 spans 16 amino acids. Per the germline V gene, CDR1 is SGHTA and CDR2 is FQGTGA. CDR3 DNA: TGTGCCAGCAGCTTAGGGTATCTGGGTGGCACAGATACGCAGTATTTT. Amino acid sequence: CASSLGYLGGTDTQYF.

The chain joins TRBV2 to TRBJ1-1, with D perhaps TRBD1 (6 bases). V lost 6 bases and J 0 bases, leaving 11 bases between the germline ends. Germline V lookup: CDR1 SNHLY, CDR2 FYNNEI. CDR3 length equals 14 residues. The DNA for the CDR3 is TGTGCCAGCAGGCCACAGGGTTTGAACACTGAAGCTTTCTTT. Translating it yields CASRPQGLNTEAFF.

This clonotype was counted a few times. The V call is TRBV7-2, the J call TRBJ2-1; 8 bases are shared with TRBD2. The germline V gene has CDR1 SGHTA and CDR2 FQGNSA. The J segment lost 5 bases and the V segment lost 1 base, leaving 7 bases of the junction unmatched. CDR3 size: 16 residues. CDR3 sequence reads: CASSLESSGFDNEQFF. The CDR3 nucleotides read TGTGCCAGCAGCTTAGAGTCTAGCGGGTTTGACAATGAGCAGTTCTTC.

This clonotype has more than one count but fewer than ten. J is TRBJ2-5 and V is TRBV5-1; 10 nucleotides line up with TRBD2. J was trimmed by 5 bases and V by 7 bases; bases with no gene match: 14. The germline CDR1 and CDR2 sequences are SGHRS and YFSETQ. The CDR3 totals 16 residues. CDR3 loop: CASWRGLLAGEETQYF. CDR3 in DNA: TGCGCCAGCTGGAGGGGGCTCCTAGCGGGGGAGGAGACCCAGTACTTC.

This sequence joins TRBV7-9 and TRBJ1-1; 10 bases map to TRBD1. The junction had 4 bases not matched to a gene; V was cut back by 4 bases and J by 8 bases. The CDR3 covers 13 residues. Per the germline V gene, CDR1 is SEHNR and CDR2 is FQNEAQ (reference sequence). This chain's CDR3 is CASSSTGQGEAFF. Here the CDR3 DNA reads TGTGCCAGCAGCTCTACGGGACAGGGGGAAGCTTTCTTT. Filled out from reference TRBV7-9 and TRBJ1-1, the complete variable domain reads DTGVSQNPRHKITKRGQNVTFRCDPISEHNRLYWYRQTLGQGPEFLTYFQNEAQLEKSRLLSDRFSAERPKGSFSTLEIQRTEQGDSAMYLCASSSTGQGEAFFGQGTRLTVV.

This clonotype was seen a few times. The J gene is TRBJ1-2, the V gene TRBV12-3 or TRBV12-4, with D unresolved. V was pared by 3 bases and J by 0 bases, with 8 bases between. The CDR3 has 14 residues. CDR3 loop: CASSFAATNYGYTF. The CDR3, as DNA: TGTGCCAGCAGTTTCGCGGCCACTAACTATGGCTACACCTTC.

This clonotype was detected a few times. This chain connects TRBV24-1 to TRBJ2-3; 7 bases are shared with TRBD2. The V gene's germline CDR1 is KGHDR and CDR2 SFDVKD. Trimming took 0 bases from V and 5 from J; bases not matched to a gene: 7. The length of the CDR3 is 16 residues. CDR3 in amino acids: CATSDLGREKGDTQYF. DNA of the CDR3: TGTGCCACCAGTGATTTGGGGCGGGAGAAAGGAGATACGCAGTATTTT.

This clonotype has more than one count but fewer than ten. The chain joins TRBV7-9 to TRBJ1-2; no firm D call. Trimming stripped 1 base from V and 7 bases from J, with 13 bases between. The germline V gene has CDR1 SEHNR and CDR2 FQNEAQ (reference sequence). CDR3 length equals 14 residues. The CDR3 spells CASSLDGPAGGYTF. For the CDR3, the DNA is TGTGCCAGCAGCTTAGATGGGCCAGCCGGTGGCTACACCTTC.

This rearrangement joins TRBV6-5 to TRBJ2-3; 8 bases fit TRBD2. Germline V gene data show CDR1 as MNHEY and CDR2 as SVGAGI. The junction had 7 bases not matched to a gene; V was cut back by 0 bases and J by 2 bases. CDR3 length: 17 residues. The CDR3 here is CASSYSPAGALTDTQYF. The CDR3 nucleotides are TGTGCCAGCAGTTACTCTCCAGCGGGGGCCCTCACAGATACGCAGTATTTT.

The chain couples TRBV4-1 to TRBJ2-7, with D perhaps TRBD2 (6 bases). Per germline, CDR1 MGHRA and CDR2 YSYEKL. This CDR3 has 16 residues. Trimming cost V 3 bases and J 2 bases, with 17 bases left between them. CDR3 residues: CASSHPDGTLPYEQYF. The CDR3 DNA follows: TGCGCCAGCAGCCACCCCGACGGGACTCTGCCCTACGAGCAGTACTTC.

This clonotype was counted between two and nine times. The chain recombines TRBV4-3 with TRBJ2-7, with no clear D. Germline values: CDR1 LGHNA, CDR2 YSLEER. The CDR3 is 11 amino acids. V was cut by 0 bases and J by 11 bases, with 8 bases left in between. In nucleotides, the CDR3 is TGCGCCAGCAGCCAAGATCGAAGGGAGTACTTC. It specifies CASSQDRREYF.

The rearrangement links TRBV6-6 to TRBJ2-5; 7 nucleotides agree with TRBD2. Germline values: CDR1 MNHNY, CDR2 SVGAGI (reference sequence). The CDR3 runs 18 residues. J gave up 1 base and V 0 bases, and 11 bases lay outside the gene matches. As DNA, the CDR3 is TGTGCCAGCAGTTACTCGAGTTGGGAGGGAGTTGGCCAAGAGACCCAGTACTTC. Translation: CASSYSSWEGVGQETQYF.

This clonotype was observed a single time. In DNA, the CDR3 is TGCGCCAGCAGCCCTAGGGAGGGGTGGGAGACCCAGTACTTC. It specifies CASSPREGWETQYF. The rearrangement uses TRBV23-1 and TRBJ2-5, with 7 positions matching TRBD2. TRBV23-1 is known as an ORF, though its function is uncertain. V lost 6 bases to trimming and J lost 5 bases; unmatched junction nucleotides: 9. The CDR3 has 14 amino acids.

The chain combines TRBV5-5 with TRBJ2-7; weak D call: TRBD2 (5 bases). Germline loops: CDR1 SGHKS, CDR2 YYEKEE (reference sequence). The germline V and J ends were trimmed by 0 bases and 7 bases, with 11 bases remaining between them. CDR3 length equals 13 residues. In DNA, the CDR3 is TGTGCCAGCAGCTTGGAACTGACGGGAGAGCAGTACTTC. It yields the protein CASSLELTGEQYF.

This rearrangement joins TRBV7-8 to TRBJ2-3; TRBD2 might be the D (6 bases). This CDR3 is 15 amino acids long. V lost 4 bases and J 0 bases, leaving 11 bases between the germline ends. Germline-derived CDR1 and CDR2 are SGHVS and FQNEAQ. In DNA, the CDR3 is TGTGCCAGCAGCTACGGCGGGATGAGCACAGATACGCAGTATTTT. Residues: CASSYGGMSTDTQYF.

The V call is TRBV20-1, the J call TRBJ2-1; D is perhaps TRBD2 (6 bases). The CDR3 loop spans 15 amino acids. V dropped 6 bases and J dropped 5 bases, with 20 bases sitting between them. Germline CDR1 reads DFQATT; CDR2 reads SNEGSKA (reference sequence). The CDR3 bases are TGCAGTGCCAGATCCGGGACTGGAGGCCACAATGAGCAGTTCTTC. This codes for CSARSGTGGHNEQFF.

This clonotype was counted between two and nine times. V and J are TRBV23-1 and TRBJ2-2; D is ambiguous. TRBV23-1 belongs to the ORF category, with a function that is uncertain. Trimming pared 6 bases from V and 4 bases from J, leaving 15 bases between. The CDR3 runs to 15 residues. CDR3 amino acids: CASRPGEEGTGELFF. DNA for the CDR3: TGCGCCAGCAGACCGGGCGAAGAAGGCACCGGGGAGCTGTTTTTT.

This clonotype was seen a few times. The CDR3 sequence is CATSGRTGEAFF. The CDR3 bases are TGTGCCACCAGTGGGCGGACAGGGGAAGCTTTCTTT. V is TRBV24-1 and J is TRBJ1-1; 8 nucleotides align to TRBD1. The CDR3 runs 12 residues. V was clipped by 5 bases and J by 8 bases; unmatched bases: 3. Per germline, CDR1 KGHDR and CDR2 SFDVKD.

V usage is TRBV7-6 and J usage is TRBJ2-5, with 7 bases identical to TRBD1. J lost 3 bases, V lost 3 bases, and 10 bases had no gene match. The CDR3 runs 16 residues. Germline-derived CDR1 and CDR2 are SGHVS and FNYEAQ. The CDR3 DNA sequence: TGTGCCAGCAGCTTTAACCAGGGGGAGCGAGAAGAGACCCAGTACTTC. Amino acids: CASSFNQGEREETQYF.